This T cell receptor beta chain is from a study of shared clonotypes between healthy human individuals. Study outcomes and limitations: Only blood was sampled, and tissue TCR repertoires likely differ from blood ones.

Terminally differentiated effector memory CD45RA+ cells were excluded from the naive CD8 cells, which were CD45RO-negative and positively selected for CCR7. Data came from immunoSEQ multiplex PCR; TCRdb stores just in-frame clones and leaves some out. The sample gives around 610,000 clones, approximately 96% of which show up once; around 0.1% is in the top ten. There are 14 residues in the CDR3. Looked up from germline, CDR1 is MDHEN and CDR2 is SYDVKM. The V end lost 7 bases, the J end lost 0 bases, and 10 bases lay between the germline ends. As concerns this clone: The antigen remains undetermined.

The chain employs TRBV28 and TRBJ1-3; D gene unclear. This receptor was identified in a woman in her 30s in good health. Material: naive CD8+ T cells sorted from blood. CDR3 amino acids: CASTQVYSGNTIYF. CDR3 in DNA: TGTGCCAGCACCCAAGTATACTCTGGAAACACCATATATTTT.